The 2 T cell receptor beta chains below come from one sample, sequenced in a study of T cells after yellow fever vaccination. Using its own MiXCR run on the 5' RACE reads, TCRdb lists one record per CDR3 protein. The data show about 320,000 distinct CDR3 sequences, over 3.5% seen once. This specimen was PBMCs, taken 15 days after the yellow fever booster vaccination. These receptor sequences come from a man between 18 and 35 years old who received the YFV17D yellow fever vaccine.

This clonotype was seen ten or more times. The chain has TRBV7-2 and TRBJ2-3; no clear D. The germline V gene encodes CDR1 SGHTA and CDR2 FQGNSA. The V and J ends lost 4 bases and 6 bases respectively, with 11 bases between them. CDR3 length: 13 residues. The CDR3 protein is CASSSVVRDTQYF. As DNA, the CDR3 is TGTGCCAGCAGCTCCGTCGTGCGTGATACGCAGTATTTT.

This clonotype appeared many times. The chain links TRBV5-1 to TRBJ1-1; D perhaps matches TRBD1 (6 bases). V gave up 4 bases and J gave up 7 bases, with 14 bases separating them. The CDR3 contains 13 residues. Per germline, CDR1 SGHRS and CDR2 YFSETQ. The CDR3 loop reads CASSQQGINEAFF. The CDR3 region has the DNA TGCGCCAGCAGCCAGCAGGGGATTAATGAAGCTTTCTTT. Supplemented by reference TRBV5-1 and TRBJ1-1, the full variable domain reads KAGVTQTPRYLIKTRGQQVTLSCSPISGHRSVSWYQQTPGQGLQFLFEYFSETQRNKGNFPGRFSGRQFSNSRSEMNVSTLELGDSALYLCASSQQGINEAFFGQGTRLTVV.